The clone carrying this TCR beta chain was picked up a small number of times. The antigen remains unidentified. These data belong to a study of cytomegalovirus exposure and HLA in healthy donors. Healthy individuals who donated bone marrow served as the donors. The study's findings and limits: Analysis performed later found more than 15,000 TCR beta sequences associated with HLA alleles at 0.05 false discovery rate. Confirmation was obtained in vitro that a few CMV-associated chains are specific for CMV antigens. Looking again later, the authors saw that most CMV-associated TCR beta chains seemed HLA-restricted.

The CDR3 runs to 16 residues. V dropped 0 bases and J dropped 7; count of bases not matched to a gene: 3. The V gene's germline CDR1 is MNHEY and CDR2 SVGAGI. The PCR contained 60 Vbeta and 13 Jbeta primers. Generated by immunoSEQ multiplex PCR, the TCRdb table keeps only in-frame clones and is missing some. The table records some 150,000 clones, 81% of them present only once. The genes are TRBV6-5 and TRBJ2-3, with TRBD2 identical over 14 bases. The specimen was PBMCs. The receptor was isolated from a woman aged 45-60 years in good health and CMV-seronegative. CDR3 nucleotides: TGTGCCAGCAGTTACTCGACTAGCGGGGGGGTTAATACGCAGTATTTT. This encodes CASSYSTSGGVNTQYF.